Listed below are T cell receptor beta chains from one sample, sequenced in a study of cytomegalovirus exposure and HLA in healthy donors. The repertoire was sequenced with immunoSEQ multiplex PCR; TCRdb's copy has only in-frame clones and lacks some. The sample holds under 250,000 clones, roughly 84% seen once. The sequencing sample was made of PBMCs. The receptors were sampled from a man in his late teens or twenties in good health and CMV-seropositive. CDR3s include the opening cysteine and the closing phenylalanine or tryptophan. Fields, in order: J gene, CDR3 length, clone size, V gene, D gene, CDR3 protein, CDR3 DNA. The D gene is left open where the match is weak. Clone size, where shown, is once, few, many, or a class for clones that have expanded.

TRBJ2-1,12,-,TRBV6-6,-,CASSEQGLGQFF,TGTGCCAGCAGTGAGCAGGGTTTAGGGCAGTTCTTC
TRBJ1-3,16,-,TRBV6-1,-,CASSEARGASGNTIYF,TGTGCCAGCAGTGAAGCGCGGGGGGCCTCTGGAAACACCATATATTTT
TRBJ1-5,16,-,TRBV16,TRBD1,CASSQSSQGASQPQHF,TGTGCCAGCAGCCAATCGAGCCAGGGGGCAAGTCAGCCCCAGCATTTT
TRBJ2-7,13,-,TRBV10-3,TRBD1,CAINRDRDYEQYF,TGTGCCATCAACAGGGACAGAGACTACGAGCAGTACTTC
TRBJ2-5,14,-,TRBV6-1,-,CASSEAPVWETQYF,TGTGCCAGCAGTGAAGCCCCTGTGTGGGAGACCCAGTACTTC
TRBJ1-5,14,-,TRBV28,-,CASSLTRSNQPQHF,TGTGCCAGCAGTCTCACTCGTAGCAATCAGCCCCAGCATTTT
TRBJ1-1,16,-,TRBV7-9,-,CASSQGINRARTEAFF,TGTGCCAGCAGCCAGGGGATCAACAGGGCGCGCACTGAAGCTTTCTTT
TRBJ2-2,13,-,TRBV7-7,TRBD2,CASSLSGSGELFF,TGTGCCAGCAGCTTAAGCGGGAGCGGGGAGCTGTTTTTT
TRBJ2-5,11,-,TRBV5-4,-,CASSDEETQYF,TGTGCCAGCAGCGATGAAGAGACCCAGTACTTC
TRBJ2-1,14,-,TRBV5-6,TRBD2,CASSRLTGGDEQFF,TGTGCCAGCAGCCGCCTGACCGGGGGGGATGAGCAGTTCTTC
TRBJ2-7,13,-,TRBV19,-,CASSIGQSYEQYF,TGTGCCAGTAGTATCGGCCAGTCCTACGAGCAGTACTTC
TRBJ2-5,15,once,TRBV27,TRBD2,CASSLILAGVETQYF,TGTGCCAGCAGTTTAATACTAGCGGGAGTAGAGACCCAGTACTTC
TRBJ2-1,16,-,TRBV6-5,TRBD1,CASSYSLAAGGWEQFF,TGTGCCAGCAGTTATTCCTTGGCTGCAGGGGGCTGGGAGCAGTTCTTC
TRBJ2-3,17,-,TRBV13,TRBD2,CASSFAVAGSKGDTQYF,TGTGCCAGCAGCTTTGCGGTAGCGGGATCGAAGGGAGATACGCAGTATTTT
TRBJ1-1,13,-,TRBV6-5,TRBD1,CASSDRGETEAFF,TGTGCCAGCAGCGACAGGGGAGAAACTGAAGCTTTCTTT
TRBJ2-2,14,-,TRBV30,TRBD2,CAWSRTRSTGELFF,TGTGCCTGGAGTAGGACTAGAAGTACCGGGGAGCTGTTTTTT
TRBJ2-3,15,once,TRBV2,-,CASSVDSSTADTQYF,TGTGCCAGCAGTGTCGACAGTTCCACAGCAGATACGCAGTATTTT
TRBJ2-7,15,-,TRBV15,-,CATSRDPGVSYEQYF,TGTGCCACCAGCAGAGACCCGGGCGTGAGCTACGAGCAGTACTTC
TRBJ1-4,15,-,TRBV28,-,CASSPGEGVSEKLFF,TGTGCCAGCAGCCCCGGGGAGGGGGTTAGTGAAAAACTGTTTTTT
TRBJ1-1,13,once,TRBV7-9,TRBD1,CASSLQGGTEAFF,TGTGCCAGCAGCTTACAGGGGGGCACTGAAGCTTTCTTT
TRBJ2-7,15,-,TRBV6-5,-,CASSPHVSRAYEQYF,TGTGCCAGCAGCCCTCACGTTAGTCGGGCCTACGAGCAGTACTTC
TRBJ1-1,14,few,TRBV6-1,TRBD1,CASRPIDRGRAAFF,TGTGCCAGCAGACCAATAGACAGGGGGCGCGCAGCTTTCTTT
TRBJ2-7,13,-,TRBV10-3,-,CAISGGTNYEQYF,TGTGCCATCAGTGGAGGCACAAACTACGAGCAGTACTTC
TRBJ1-2,12,few,TRBV19,-,CASSIVGGGYTF,TGTGCCAGTAGTATAGTCGGGGGTGGCTACACCTTC
TRBJ2-7,15,-,TRBV18,TRBD2,CASSPTSGSIYEQYF,TGTGCCAGCTCCCCCACTAGCGGGAGTATCTACGAGCAGTACTTC
TRBJ2-7,15,-,TRBV19,TRBD2,CASSMGGGSYYEQYF,TGTGCCAGTAGTATGGGCGGCGGGAGTTACTACGAGCAGTACTTC